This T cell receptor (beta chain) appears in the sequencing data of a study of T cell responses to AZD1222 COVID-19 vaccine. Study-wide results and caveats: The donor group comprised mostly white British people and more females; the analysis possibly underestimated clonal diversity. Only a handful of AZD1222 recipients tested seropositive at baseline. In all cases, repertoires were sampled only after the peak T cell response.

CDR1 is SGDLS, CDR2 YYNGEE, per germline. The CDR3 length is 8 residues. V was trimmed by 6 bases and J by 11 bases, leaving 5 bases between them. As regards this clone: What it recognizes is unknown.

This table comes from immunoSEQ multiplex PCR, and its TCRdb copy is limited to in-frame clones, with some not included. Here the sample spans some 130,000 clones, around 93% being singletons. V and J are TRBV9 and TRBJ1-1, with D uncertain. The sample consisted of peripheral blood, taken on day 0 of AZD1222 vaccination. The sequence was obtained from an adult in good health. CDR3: CASKMAFF. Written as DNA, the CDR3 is TGTGCCAGCAAGATGGCTTTCTTT.